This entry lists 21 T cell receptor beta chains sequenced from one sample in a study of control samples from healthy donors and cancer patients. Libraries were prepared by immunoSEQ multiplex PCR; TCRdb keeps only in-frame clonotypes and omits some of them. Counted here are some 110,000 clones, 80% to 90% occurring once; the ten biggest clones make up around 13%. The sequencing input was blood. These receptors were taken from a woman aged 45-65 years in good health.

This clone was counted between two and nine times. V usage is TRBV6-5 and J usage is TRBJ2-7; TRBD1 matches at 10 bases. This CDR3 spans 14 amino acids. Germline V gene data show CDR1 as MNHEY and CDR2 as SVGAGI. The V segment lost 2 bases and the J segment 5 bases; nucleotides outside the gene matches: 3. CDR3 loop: CASSYRDRGHEQYF. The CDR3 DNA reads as TGTGCCAGCAGTTACCGGGACAGGGGCCACGAGCAGTACTTC.

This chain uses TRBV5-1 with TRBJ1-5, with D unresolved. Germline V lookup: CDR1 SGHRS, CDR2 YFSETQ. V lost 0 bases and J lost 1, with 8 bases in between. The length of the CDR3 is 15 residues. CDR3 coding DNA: TGCGCCAGCAGCTTGGAGGGAAGCAGCAATCAGCCCCAGCATTTT. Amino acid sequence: CASSLEGSSNQPQHF. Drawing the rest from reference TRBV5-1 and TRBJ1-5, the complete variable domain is KAGVTQTPRYLIKTRGQQVTLSCSPISGHRSVSWYQQTPGQGLQFLFEYFSETQRNKGNFPGRFSGRQFSNSRSEMNVSTLELGDSALYLCASSLEGSSNQPQHFGDGTRLSIL.

CDR3 loop: CASSDETTSSGANVLTF. The CDR3 bases are TGTGCCAGCAGTGATGAAACCACCTCCTCTGGGGCCAACGTCCTGACTTTC. The V and J genes are TRBV6-4 and TRBJ2-6, with D unclear. Germline V CDR1 and CDR2: MRHNA, SNTAGT. Trimming took 3 bases from V and 0 from J, leaving 12 bases between them. The CDR3 loop spans 17 amino acids.

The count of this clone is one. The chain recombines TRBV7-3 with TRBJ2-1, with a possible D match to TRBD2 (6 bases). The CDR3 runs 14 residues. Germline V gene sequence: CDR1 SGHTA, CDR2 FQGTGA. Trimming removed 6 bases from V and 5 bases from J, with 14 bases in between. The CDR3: CASSLSGLNNEQFF. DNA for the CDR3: TGTGCCAGCAGTTTATCGGGACTGAACAATGAGCAGTTCTTC.

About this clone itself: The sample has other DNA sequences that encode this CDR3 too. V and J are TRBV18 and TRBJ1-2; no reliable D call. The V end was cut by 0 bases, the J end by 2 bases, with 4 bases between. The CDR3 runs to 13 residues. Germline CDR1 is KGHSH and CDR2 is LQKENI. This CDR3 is CASSPPGNYGYTF. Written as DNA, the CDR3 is TGTGCCAGCTCACCACCCGGGAACTATGGCTACACCTTC.

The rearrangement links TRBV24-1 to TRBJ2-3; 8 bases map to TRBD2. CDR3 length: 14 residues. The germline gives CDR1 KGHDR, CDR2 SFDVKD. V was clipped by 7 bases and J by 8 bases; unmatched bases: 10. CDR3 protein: CATSSSGSSITQYF. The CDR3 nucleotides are TGTGCCACCAGCTCCAGCGGGAGTAGTATTACGCAGTATTTT.

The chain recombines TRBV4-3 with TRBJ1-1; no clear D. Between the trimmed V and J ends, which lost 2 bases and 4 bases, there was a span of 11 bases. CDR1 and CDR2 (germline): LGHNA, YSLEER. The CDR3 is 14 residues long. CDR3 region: CASSQHGSGTEAFF. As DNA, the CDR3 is TGCGCCAGCAGCCAACATGGGTCCGGCACTGAAGCTTTCTTT.

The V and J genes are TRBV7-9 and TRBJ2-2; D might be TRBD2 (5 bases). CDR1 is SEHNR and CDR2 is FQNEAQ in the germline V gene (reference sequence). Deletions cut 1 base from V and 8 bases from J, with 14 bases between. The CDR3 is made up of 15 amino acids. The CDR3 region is CASSLDWWEKGELFF. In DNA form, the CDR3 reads TGTGCCAGCAGCTTAGATTGGTGGGAGAAAGGGGAGCTGTTTTTT.

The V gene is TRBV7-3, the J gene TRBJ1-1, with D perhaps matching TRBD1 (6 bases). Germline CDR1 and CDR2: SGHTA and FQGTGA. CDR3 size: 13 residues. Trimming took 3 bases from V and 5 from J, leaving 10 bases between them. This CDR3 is CASSLDSRTEAFF. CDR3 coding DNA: TGTGCCAGCAGCTTGGACAGTAGGACTGAAGCTTTCTTT.

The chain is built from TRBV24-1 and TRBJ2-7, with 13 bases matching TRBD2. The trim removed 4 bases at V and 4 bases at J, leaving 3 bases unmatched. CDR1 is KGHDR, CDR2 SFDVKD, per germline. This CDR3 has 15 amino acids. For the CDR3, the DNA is TGTGCCACCAGTGACGGGACTAGCGGGGATTACGAGCAGTACTTC. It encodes CATSDGTSGDYEQYF.

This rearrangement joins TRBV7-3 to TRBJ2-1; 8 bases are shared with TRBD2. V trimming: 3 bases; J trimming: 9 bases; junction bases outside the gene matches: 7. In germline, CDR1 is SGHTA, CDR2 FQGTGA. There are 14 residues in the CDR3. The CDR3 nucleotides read TGTGCCAGCAGCTTGGGCGGGAGGTCTAGTGAGCAGTTCTTC. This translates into CASSLGGRSSEQFF.

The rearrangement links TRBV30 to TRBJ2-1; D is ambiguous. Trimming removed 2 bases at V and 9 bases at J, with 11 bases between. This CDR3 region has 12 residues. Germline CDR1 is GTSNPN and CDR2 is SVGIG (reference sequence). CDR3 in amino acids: CAWSISPPEQFF. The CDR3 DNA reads TGTGCCTGGAGTATTAGCCCGCCTGAGCAGTTCTTC.

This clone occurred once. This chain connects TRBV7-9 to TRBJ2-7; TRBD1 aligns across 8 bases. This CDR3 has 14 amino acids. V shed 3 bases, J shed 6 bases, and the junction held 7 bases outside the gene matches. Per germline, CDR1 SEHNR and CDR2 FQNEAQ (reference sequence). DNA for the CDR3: TGTGCCAGCAGCTTTACAGGGGGACTCGGCGAGCAGTACTTC. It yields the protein CASSFTGGLGEQYF. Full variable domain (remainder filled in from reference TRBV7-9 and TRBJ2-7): DTGVSQNPRHKITKRGQNVTFRCDPISEHNRLYWYRQTLGQGPEFLTYFQNEAQLEKSRLLSDRFSAERPKGSFSTLEIQRTEQGDSAMYLCASSFTGGLGEQYFGPGTRLTVT.

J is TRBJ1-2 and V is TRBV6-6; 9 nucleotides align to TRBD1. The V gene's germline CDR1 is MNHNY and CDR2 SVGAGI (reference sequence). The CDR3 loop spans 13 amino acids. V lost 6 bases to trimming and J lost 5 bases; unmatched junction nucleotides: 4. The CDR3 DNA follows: TGTGCCAGCAGAGACGGACAGGGGTATGGCTACACCTTC. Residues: CASRDGQGYGYTF.

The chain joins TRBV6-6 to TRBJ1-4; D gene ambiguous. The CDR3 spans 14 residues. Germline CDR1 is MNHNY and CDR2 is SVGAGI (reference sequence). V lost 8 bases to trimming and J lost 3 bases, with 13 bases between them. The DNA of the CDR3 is TGTGCCAGCGGATACGGATTCTCTAATGAAAAACTGTTTTTT. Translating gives CASGYGFSNEKLFF.

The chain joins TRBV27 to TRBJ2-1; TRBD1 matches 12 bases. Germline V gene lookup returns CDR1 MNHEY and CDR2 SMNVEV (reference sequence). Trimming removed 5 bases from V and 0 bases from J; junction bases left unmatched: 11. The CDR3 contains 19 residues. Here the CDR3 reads CASSTGQGALALSYNEQFF. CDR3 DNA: TGTGCCAGCAGTACGGGACAGGGGGCCCTCGCACTCTCCTACAATGAGCAGTTCTTC.

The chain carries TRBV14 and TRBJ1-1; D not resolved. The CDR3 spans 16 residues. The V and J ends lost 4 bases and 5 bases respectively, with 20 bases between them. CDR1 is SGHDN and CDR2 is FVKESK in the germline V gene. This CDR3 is CASSPRLGEGWTEAFF. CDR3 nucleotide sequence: TGTGCCAGCAGCCCCCGGCTCGGGGAAGGATGGACTGAAGCTTTCTTT.

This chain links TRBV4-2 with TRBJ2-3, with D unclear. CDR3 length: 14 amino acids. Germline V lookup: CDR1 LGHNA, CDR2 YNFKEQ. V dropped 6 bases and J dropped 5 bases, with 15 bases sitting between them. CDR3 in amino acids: CASSGTGSQDTQYF. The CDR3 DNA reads TGTGCCAGCAGTGGTACGGGTTCACAAGATACGCAGTATTTT.

This CDR3 reads CATRGNYGYTF. The CDR3 coding sequence is TGTGCCACCCGCGGGAACTATGGCTACACCTTC. The chain combines TRBV19 with TRBJ1-2; D unresolved. Germline loops: CDR1 LNHDA, CDR2 SQIVND (reference sequence). The CDR3 is 11 residues long. V was cut by 10 bases and J by 2 bases, with 8 bases left in between.

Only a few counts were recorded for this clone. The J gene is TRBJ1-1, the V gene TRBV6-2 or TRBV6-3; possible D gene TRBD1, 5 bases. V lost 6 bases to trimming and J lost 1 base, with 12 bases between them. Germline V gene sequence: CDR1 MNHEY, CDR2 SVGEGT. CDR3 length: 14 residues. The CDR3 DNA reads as TGTGCCAGCAGCCCGGGACGGTGGAACACTGAAGCTTTCTTT. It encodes CASSPGRWNTEAFF.

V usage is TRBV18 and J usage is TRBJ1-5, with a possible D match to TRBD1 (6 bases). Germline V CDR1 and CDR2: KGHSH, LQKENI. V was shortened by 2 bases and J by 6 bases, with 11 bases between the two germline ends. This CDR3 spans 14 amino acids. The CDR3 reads CASSPGGGLQPQHF. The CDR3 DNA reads TGTGCCAGCTCACCAGGGGGGGGGCTTCAGCCCCAGCATTTT. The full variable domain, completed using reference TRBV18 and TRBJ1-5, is NAGVMQNPRHLVRRRGQEARLRCSPMKGHSHVYWYRQLPEEGLKFMVYLQKENIIDESGMPKERFSAEFPKEGPSILRIQQVVRGDSAAYFCASSPGGGLQPQHFGDGTRLSIL.